This section outlines one T cell receptor beta chain sequence together with its context. Its antigen remains unidentified. No base quality values were provided; no much bigger clone lies one nucleotide off. The sample belongs to a study of blood T cell dynamics during melanoma immunotherapy (dated by TCRdb to between 2020 and 2021). The study in broad terms: Patients with metastatic melanoma were treated with first-line pembrolizumab or nivolumab plus ipilimumab as standard of care in the United Kingdom. Peripheral T cell receptor repertoires of metastatic melanoma patients were profiled before and after one cycle of checkpoint inhibitor therapy to find early correlates of response. The training cohort was made up of consecutive patients, while a further independent group of patients from the same centre was pooled to form an external validation set. Results and caveats for the whole study, not just this receptor: The relatively small sample size was recognized as a factor that could limit how well the results generalize. Unlike progressors, patients who went on to achieve disease control showed a bifurcated reorganization of the PBMC repertoire at W3, with either increased clonality or increased diversity. The study was unable to establish whether the T cell clones driving the repertoire changes were melanoma-specific or instead reflected general immune activation.

The time point label on this specimen signifies: pre-treatment baseline. Blood samples were collected before treatment (T0) and at week 3 (W3), after the first cycle of checkpoint blockade. Except for a couple of patients with rapid clinical progression, response was assessed 12 weeks after the first infusion by RECIST 1.1; disease control meant complete response, partial response or stable disease. Patients were excluded for prior systemic cancer treatment, concomitant immunosuppressant therapy or synchronous other active malignancies. Bulk PBMC and plasma cell-free DNA were both sequenced for TCR beta so that circulating cells and T cell turnover could be tracked. PBMC were isolated from blood with Lymphoprep and SepMate tubes, followed by red cell lysis. DNA from PBMC and sorted T cell subsets was extracted with QIAamp DNA Blood Mini kits. A fixed 350 ng of DNA was loaded for every bulk PBMC sample. Following the manufacturer instructions, the immunoSEQ TCRb Assay kit was used to amplify TCR beta CDR3 sequences from genomic DNA. The KAPA Library Quantification Kit for Illumina platforms was used to quantify the pooled libraries by qPCR. Pooled libraries were sequenced on an Illumina NextSeq 500, clustered at about 0.6-1.2 pM. As for the authors' bioinformatics: TCR data were analyzed using immunoSEQ ANALYZER and the R LymphoSeq package. A rearrangement efficiency score was calculated as productive divided by the sum of productive and non-productive CDR3 sequences. Clonality was measured with the Gini coefficient and diversity with the Renyi index at alpha=1, and both measures were compared pairwise between timepoints within each patient. In LymphoSeq, clonal relatedness was computed with an edit distance of 3 and repertoire similarity was computed with the Bhattacharyya coefficient. Linear discriminant analysis on week-3 changes in clonality and diversity was built with the R MASS and caret packages to classify response. TCRdb took this table from immuneACCESS and kept in-frame rearrangements with V and J called. Such tables lack part of the clones; where checked against another copy, unresolved V genes explain under half of the gap, and the rest is unexplained. V, J and clone size are those of that table, while D and trimming were read from the DNA. The sample records 10,000 or so clones, 70% to 90% of which are singletons. The ten biggest clones cover around 13% of the sample.

The CDR3 sequence holds 13 residues, the cysteine and phenylalanine included. Only the CDR3 DNA stays, 39 bases, in frame from base 1. V gives up 4 bases and J gives up 11 bases, and the segment between their germline ends measures 18 bases. For CDR1 and CDR2, the germline V gene lists SGHRS and YFSETQ. Sequences were derived from blood, sampled from a patient treated with checkpoint blockade. This sequence uses TRBV5-1 and TRBJ1-1; the D gene remains uncertain. The clonotype was recovered from a human donor with melanoma. Here the CDR3 is given as CASSAVPLKHAFF. The DNA is TGCGCCAGCAGCGCTGTCCCGCTTAAGCACGCTTTCTTT.